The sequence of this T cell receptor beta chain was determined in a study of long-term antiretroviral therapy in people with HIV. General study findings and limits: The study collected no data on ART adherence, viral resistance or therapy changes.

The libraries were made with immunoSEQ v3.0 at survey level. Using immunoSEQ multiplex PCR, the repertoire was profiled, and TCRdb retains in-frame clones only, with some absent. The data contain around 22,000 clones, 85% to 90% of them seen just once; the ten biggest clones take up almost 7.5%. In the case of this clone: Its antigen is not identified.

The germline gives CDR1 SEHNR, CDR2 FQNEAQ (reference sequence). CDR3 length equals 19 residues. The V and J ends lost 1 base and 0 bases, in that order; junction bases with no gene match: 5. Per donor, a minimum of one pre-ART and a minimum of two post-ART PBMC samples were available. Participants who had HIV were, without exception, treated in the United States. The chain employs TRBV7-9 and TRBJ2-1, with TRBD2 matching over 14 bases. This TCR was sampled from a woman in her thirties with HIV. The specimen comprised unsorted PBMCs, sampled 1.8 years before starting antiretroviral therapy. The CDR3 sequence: CASSLGGTSGGLSYNEQFF. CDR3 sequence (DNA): TGTGCCAGCAGCTTAGGAGGGACTAGCGGGGGCCTCTCCTACAATGAGCAGTTCTTC.